This passage covers 25 T cell receptor beta chains from one sample sequenced in a study of T cell changes during pregnancy in multiple sclerosis. Profiling relied on immunoSEQ multiplex PCR, and the TCRdb table lists in-frame clones only, not all of them. This table has about 60,000 clones, approximately 92% appearing once. The source material was peripheral blood, sampled in the first trimester of pregnancy. The receptors here all came from a female donor with multiple sclerosis, enrolled in a pregnancy study.

The CDR3 DNA follows: TGTGCCACTGAACCCGGGACAGCGAACACTGAAGCTTTCTTT. Its translation: CATEPGTANTEAFF. This chain uses TRBV4-2 with TRBJ1-1; 7 bases align to TRBD1. V was clipped by 10 bases and J by 1 base; unmatched bases: 9. This CDR3 comprises 14 residues. Per germline, CDR1 LGHNA and CDR2 YNFKEQ.

This chain joins TRBV6-1 and TRBJ2-1; 8 nucleotides match TRBD2. The V gene end was trimmed by 6 bases and the J gene end by 8 bases; junction bases not matched to a gene: 6. The CDR3 has 13 amino acids. Looked up from germline, CDR1 is MNHNS and CDR2 is SASEGT. The CDR3 nucleotides are TGTGCCAGCAGGATAACTAGCGGAGATGAGCAGTTCTTC. As protein: CASRITSGDEQFF.

This clone occurred once. J is TRBJ2-3 and V is TRBV2; 7 positions agree with TRBD1. V shed 6 bases, J shed 2 bases, and the junction held 5 bases outside the gene matches. In germline, CDR1 is SNHLY, CDR2 FYNNEI. This CDR3 is built from 14 residues. This CDR3 reads CASRDRIFTDTQYF. The CDR3 nucleotides read TGTGCCAGCAGGGACAGGATCTTCACAGATACGCAGTATTTT.

The V call is TRBV9, the J call TRBJ1-5; 7 nucleotides match TRBD1. V shed 3 bases and J 8 bases; nucleotides not matched to a gene: 11. The germline gives CDR1 SGDLS, CDR2 YYNGEE. The CDR3 length is 15 residues. The chain's CDR3 is CASSEGVGQDKPQHF. CDR3 sequence (DNA): TGTGCCAGCAGCGAGGGAGTAGGACAGGACAAGCCCCAGCATTTT. The variable domain in full, completed from reference TRBV9 and TRBJ1-5, reads DSGVTQTPKHLITATGQRVTLRCSPRSGDLSVYWYQQSLDQGLQFLIQYYNGEERAKGNILERFSAQQFPDLHSELNLSSLELGDSALYFCASSEGVGQDKPQHFGDGTRLSIL.

The rearrangement uses TRBV7-6 and TRBJ2-5; TRBD1 matches 7 bases. Unmatched junction bases numbered 2, after V lost 5 bases and J lost 5 bases. The germline CDR1 and CDR2 sequences are SGHVS and FNYEAQ. This CDR3 is built from 12 residues. CDR3 nucleotides: TGTGCCAGCAGCCCCAGGGGGGAGACCCAGTACTTC. This sequence encodes CASSPRGETQYF.

The chain is built from TRBV10-3 and TRBJ2-1; 8 bases line up with TRBD2. CDR3 length: 15 residues. Trimming cost V 3 bases and J 8 bases; bases outside gene matches: 9. Germline-derived CDR1 and CDR2 are ENHRY and SYGVKD. DNA for the CDR3: TGTGCCATCAGTGACCCTAGCGGGCTGAGTGATGAGCAGTTCTTC. Its protein is CAISDPSGLSDEQFF.

The chain recombines TRBV5-1 with TRBJ2-5; possible D gene TRBD2, 6 bases. V shed 3 bases and J shed 1 base, with 13 bases lying between them. Germline values: CDR1 SGHRS, CDR2 YFSETQ. This CDR3 has 15 residues. The CDR3 bases are TGCGCCAGCAGCTCCGTAGCGGTCCGCCAAGAGACCCAGTACTTC. It encodes CASSSVAVRQETQYF.

The CDR3, as DNA: TGTGCCAGCAGTGAAGGGGCTAGCCGGAGCACAGATACGCAGTATTTT. Protein sequence: CASSEGASRSTDTQYF. The chain carries TRBV2 and TRBJ2-3; a weak D match, TRBD2 (5 bases). In germline, CDR1 is SNHLY, CDR2 FYNNEI. The CDR3 totals 16 residues. Trimming left V 1 base short and J 0 bases short, with 11 bases between.

V gene TRBV7-3 combines with J gene TRBJ2-2, with a weak D call TRBD1 (6 bases). V lost 1 base, J lost 1 base, and 13 bases lay in between. The CDR3 is 17 amino acids. Germline V gene sequence: CDR1 SGHTA, CDR2 FQGTGA. CDR3 amino acids: CASSLKGQGQNTGELFF. The CDR3, as DNA: TGTGCCAGCAGCTTAAAGGGGCAGGGGCAGAACACCGGGGAGCTGTTTTTT.

The rearrangement links TRBV18 to TRBJ2-5, with 9 bases aligning to TRBD2. The junction had 4 bases not matched to a gene; V was cut back by 0 bases and J by 2 bases. CDR1 is KGHSH and CDR2 is LQKENI in the germline V gene. CDR3 length: 16 amino acids. CDR3 nucleotides: TGTGCCAGCTCACCACCGGCTAGCGGGATGCAAGAGACCCAGTACTTC. It yields the protein CASSPPASGMQETQYF.

The CDR3 sequence is CASSQGDNEQYF. The CDR3 bases are TGTGCCAGCAGCCAAGGGGACAACGAGCAGTACTTC. This chain uses TRBV4-2 with TRBJ2-7, with D possibly being TRBD1 (6 bases). Germline V gives CDR1 LGHNA, CDR2 YNFKEQ. Trimming shortened V by 1 base and J by 5 bases, and 6 bases separated the two germline ends. CDR3 length: 12 amino acids.

V and J are TRBV29-1 and TRBJ1-2; 8 bases align to TRBD1. This CDR3 spans 15 amino acids. Trimming at V came to 0 bases and at J to 7 bases, leaving 10 bases not matched to a gene. CDR1 is SQVTM and CDR2 is ANQGSEA in the germline V gene. The CDR3 here is CSVEEGGRGRGGYTF. CDR3 sequence (DNA): TGCAGCGTTGAAGAAGGAGGCAGGGGGCGCGGTGGCTACACCTTC.

V is TRBV20-1 and J is TRBJ2-7; no reliable D call. V was shortened by 5 bases and J by 2 bases, with 7 bases between the two germline ends. The CDR3 runs to 11 residues. Germline lookup yields CDR1 DFQATT and CDR2 SNEGSKA (reference sequence). The CDR3 coding sequence is TGCAGTGCTCGCGAAACCTACGAGCAGTACTTC. Its translation: CSARETYEQYF.

The gene calls are TRBV4-1 and TRBJ2-7; 7 bases line up with TRBD2. Germline lookup yields CDR1 MGHRA and CDR2 YSYEKL. This CDR3 is built from 14 residues. V trimming: 2 bases; J trimming: 2 bases; junction bases outside the gene matches: 3. In DNA form, the CDR3 reads TGCGCCAGCAGCCAACCAGCGGGGACCTACGAGCAGTACTTC. Translated, it gives CASSQPAGTYEQYF.

This sequence joins TRBV29-1 and TRBJ2-2; 14 nucleotides line up with TRBD2. The CDR3 extends over 14 amino acids. Germline V lookup: CDR1 SQVTM, CDR2 ANQGSEA. Losses at the gene ends were 6 bases for V and 3 bases for J; bases not matched to a gene: 0. The CDR3 DNA reads as TGCAGCGTGGGACTAGCGGGAGACACCGGGGAGCTGTTTTTT. Translated: CSVGLAGDTGELFF.

The chain carries TRBV10-3 and TRBJ2-7; 10 bases match TRBD1. J gave up 5 bases and V 2 bases, and 9 bases lay outside the gene matches. Germline CDR1 ENHRY, CDR2 SYGVKD. This CDR3 contains 16 residues. The CDR3 is CAISEGQGESFNEQYF. The CDR3 coding sequence is TGTGCCATCAGTGAGGGACAGGGGGAATCGTTCAACGAGCAGTACTTC.

This clone was seen once. The chain is built from TRBV19 and TRBJ2-7, with D tentatively TRBD1 (5 bases). The CDR3 contains 13 residues. With 5 bases removed from V and 6 bases from J, the gap between germline ends came to 14 bases. Germline loops: CDR1 LNHDA, CDR2 SQIVND (reference sequence). The CDR3 DNA is TGTGCCAGTAGTCCAGGGCCAGCAGGCGAGCAGTACTTC. Protein sequence: CASSPGPAGEQYF.

A single count supports this clone. The chain links TRBV7-6 to TRBJ2-3; no reliable D call. V gave up 1 base and J gave up 6 bases, with 8 bases separating them. CDR1 and CDR2 (germline): SGHVS, FNYEAQ. CDR3 length: 13 residues. The CDR3 reads CASSLVTEDTQYF. Here the CDR3 DNA reads TGTGCCAGCAGCTTAGTAACCGAGGATACGCAGTATTTT.

This rearrangement joins TRBV27 to TRBJ2-1; D might be TRBD2 (5 bases). CDR1 and CDR2 from the germline V gene are MNHEY and SMNVEV (reference sequence). The V gene lost 0 bases and the J gene lost 2 bases, with 8 bases spanning the gap. This CDR3 has 15 residues. The CDR3 loop is CASSLSQRTYNEQFF. The CDR3 DNA reads TGTGCCAGCAGTTTATCGCAGCGGACCTACAATGAGCAGTTCTTC.

The rearrangement links TRBV4-1 to TRBJ2-7, with D unclear. The CDR3 is 16 amino acids. Germline-derived CDR1 and CDR2 are MGHRA and YSYEKL. V lost 1 base to trimming and J lost 0 bases, with 13 bases between them. CDR3 coding DNA: TGCGCCAGCAGCCAAGTTGTCATAACGAGCTCCTACGAGCAGTACTTC. Encoded protein: CASSQVVITSSYEQYF.

This chain links TRBV7-9 with TRBJ1-4; no clear D gene. Between the trimmed V and J ends, which lost 3 bases and 6 bases, there was a span of 11 bases. This CDR3 region has 14 residues. Germline V gene data show CDR1 as SEHNR and CDR2 as FQNEAQ (reference sequence). For the CDR3, the DNA is TGTGCCAGCAGCTTGGAGAGCGGGTATGAAAAACTGTTTTTT. It is translated as CASSLESGYEKLFF.

The rearrangement links TRBV7-9 to TRBJ1-2, with 8 bases fitting TRBD1. The germline V gene has CDR1 SEHNR and CDR2 FQNEAQ (reference sequence). This CDR3 comprises 16 residues. After removal of 1 base from V and 6 bases from J, the junction contained 10 bases not matched to a gene. The CDR3 protein is CASSLEGRGRFNGYTF. CDR3 sequence (DNA): TGTGCCAGCAGCTTAGAGGGCAGGGGGCGCTTCAATGGCTACACCTTC.

V usage is TRBV4-1 and J usage is TRBJ2-7; possibly TRBD1 for D (5 bases). From germline, CDR1 is MGHRA and CDR2 YSYEKL. The CDR3 is 18 amino acids. The V end was cut by 0 bases, the J end by 3 bases, with 21 bases between. The CDR3 DNA follows: TGCGCCAGCAGCCAAGACTATACGGGTGGGGCGAAAGTCTACGAGCAGTACTTC. Translated: CASSQDYTGGAKVYEQYF.

The chain uses TRBV11-3 and TRBJ2-7, with 14 bases aligning to TRBD2. Per the germline V gene, CDR1 is SGHNT and CDR2 is YENEEA. V was pared by 4 bases and J by 7 bases, with 12 bases of the junction left unmatched. The CDR3 runs to 17 residues. The CDR3 protein is CASSSGGLAGGREEQYF. CDR3 in DNA: TGTGCCAGCAGCTCGGGAGGACTAGCGGGAGGCCGTGAAGAGCAGTACTTC.

V is TRBV9 and J is TRBJ1-1, with D perhaps matching TRBD1 (5 bases). The CDR3 totals 14 residues. Per germline, CDR1 SGDLS and CDR2 YYNGEE. Trimming shortened V by 0 bases and J by 2 bases, and 8 bases separated the two germline ends. The CDR3 DNA reads as TGTGCCAGCAGCGTAGGGACACTTAACACTGAAGCTTTCTTT. It encodes CASSVGTLNTEAFF.